This TCR beta chain appears in the sequencing data of a study of blood T cells in healthy people across ages. Alongside a J-beta primer mix, a sample-barcoded 5' primer served in a second PCR lasting roughly 7 to 11 cycles. Every molecule of cDNA carried a tag from a template-switch adaptor with 12 random nucleotides. All samples yielded 3 million or more CDR3-containing paired-end reads. TCRdb fed the 5' RACE reads into MiXCR, producing one record per CDR3 protein. The profile shows 1.5 million to 2 million distinct CDR3 sequences, 28% of them singletons. Remarks on this clonotype: What it recognizes is unknown.

This CDR3 has 16 residues. The germline gives CDR1 LNHDA, CDR2 SQIVND (reference sequence). Trimming took off 5 bases at V and 6 bases at J, with 19 bases between the two ends. Points from the study as a whole: Any changes in expanded clonotypes were possibly confounded, as donor CMV status remained unknown. Roughly linearly, TCR beta diversity per million T cells fell as age increased.

The clonotype was recovered from a woman in her twenties or thirties in good health. Sequences were obtained from blood. V usage is TRBV19 and J usage is TRBJ2-2; no definite D call. The CDR3 nucleotides read TGTGCCAGTAGTCTACCCGACTTGCGCGACGCCGGGGAGCTGTTTTTT. It specifies CASSLPDLRDAGELFF.